The TCR beta chain under discussion was sequenced for a study of blood T cell repertoires in COVID-19. Study at large: Sites in the United States, Italy and Spain provided acute and convalescent COVID-19 samples. PBMCs, B-cell-depleted T cells, or T cells were the source of the cDNA or gDNA that made up the material.

Germline assignment: CDR1 LGHDT and CDR2 YNNKEL (reference sequence). Trimming stripped 3 bases from V and 3 bases from J, with 13 bases between. This CDR3 has 15 amino acids. Per the study methods: Using reference gene primer amplification, nucleated cell counts were estimated. Profiled with immunoSEQ multiplex PCR; TCRdb holds only in-frame clones, not every one. The V and J calls and clone size are taken from that table; D and trimming were inferred from the DNA. The sample has more than 100,000 clones, more than 85% seen once. The sample was peripheral blood. This chain connects TRBV3-1 (or the pseudogene TRBV3-2) to TRBJ2-3; possible D gene TRBD2, 6 bases. The source is a man aged 50 or older with active or convalescent COVID-19. The CDR3 coding sequence is TGTGCCAGCAGCCAGGGGGGTGAAACTACAGATACGCAGTATTTT. It specifies CASSQGGETTDTQYF.